What follows is one T cell receptor beta chain and its context. This entry comes from a study of blood T cell repertoires in COVID-19. Study summary: Collection of acute and convalescent COVID-19 samples took place in the United States, Italy and Spain. Nucleic acid was either cDNA or gDNA, and it came from T cells, B-cell-depleted T cells, or PBMCs.

In the original workflow: Quantification of nucleated cells was approximated via reference gene primer amplification. Only in-frame clones appear in the TCRdb table, and some are missing; sequencing was by immunoSEQ multiplex PCR. From that table come the V and J calls and clone size; the DNA was used to work out D and trimming. The sample carries about 160,000 clones, roughly 84% recorded once. This CDR3 is 15 amino acids long. V lost 4 bases, J lost 0 bases, and 10 bases lay in between. Germline V gives CDR1 SNHLY, CDR2 FYNNEI. The clonotype comes from a man between 18 and 35 years old with active or convalescent COVID-19. Sequenced material: peripheral blood. The V and J genes are TRBV2 and TRBJ1-3, with D maybe TRBD1 (6 bases). The CDR3 DNA is TGTGCCAGCAGTGCTCGGGACAACTCTGGAAACACCATATATTTT. Translating it yields CASSARDNSGNTIYF.